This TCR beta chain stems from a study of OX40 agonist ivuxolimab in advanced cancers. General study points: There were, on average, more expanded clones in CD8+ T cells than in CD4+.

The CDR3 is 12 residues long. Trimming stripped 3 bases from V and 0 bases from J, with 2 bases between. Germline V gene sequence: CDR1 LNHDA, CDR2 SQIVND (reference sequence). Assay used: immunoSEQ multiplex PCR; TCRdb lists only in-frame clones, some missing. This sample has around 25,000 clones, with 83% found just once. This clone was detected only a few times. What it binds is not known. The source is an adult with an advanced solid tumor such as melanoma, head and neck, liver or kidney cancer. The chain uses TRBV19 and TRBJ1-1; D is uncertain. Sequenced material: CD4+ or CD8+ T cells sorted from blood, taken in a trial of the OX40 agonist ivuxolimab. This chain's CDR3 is CASSILNTEAFF. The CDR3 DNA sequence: TGTGCCAGTAGTATCCTGAACACTGAAGCTTTCTTT.